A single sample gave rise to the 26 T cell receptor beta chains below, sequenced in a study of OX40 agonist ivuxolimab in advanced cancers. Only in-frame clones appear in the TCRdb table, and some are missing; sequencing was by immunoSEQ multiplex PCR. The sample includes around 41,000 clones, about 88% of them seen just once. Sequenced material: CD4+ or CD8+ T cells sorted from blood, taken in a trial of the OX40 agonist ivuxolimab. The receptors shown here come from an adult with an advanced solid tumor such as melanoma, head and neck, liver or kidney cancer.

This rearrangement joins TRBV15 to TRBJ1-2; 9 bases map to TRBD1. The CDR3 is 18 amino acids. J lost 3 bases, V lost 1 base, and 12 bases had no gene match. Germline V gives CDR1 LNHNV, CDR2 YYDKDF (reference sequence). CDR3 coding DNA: TGTGCCACCAGCAGAGTCATTCACTTAACAGGGGGCGACTATGGCTACACCTTC. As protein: CATSRVIHLTGGDYGYTF.

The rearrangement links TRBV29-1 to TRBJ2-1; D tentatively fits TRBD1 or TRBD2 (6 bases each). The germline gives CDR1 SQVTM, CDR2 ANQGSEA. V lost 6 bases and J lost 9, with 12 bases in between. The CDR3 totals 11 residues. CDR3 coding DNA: TGCAGCGTACCCAGGGGAGGTGAGCAGTTCTTC. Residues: CSVPRGGEQFF.

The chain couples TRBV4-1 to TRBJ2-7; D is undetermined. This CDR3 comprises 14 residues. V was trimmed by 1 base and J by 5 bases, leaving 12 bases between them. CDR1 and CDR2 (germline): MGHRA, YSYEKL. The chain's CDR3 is CASSQASPADEQYF. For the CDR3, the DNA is TGCGCCAGCAGCCAAGCGTCTCCCGCGGACGAGCAGTACTTC.

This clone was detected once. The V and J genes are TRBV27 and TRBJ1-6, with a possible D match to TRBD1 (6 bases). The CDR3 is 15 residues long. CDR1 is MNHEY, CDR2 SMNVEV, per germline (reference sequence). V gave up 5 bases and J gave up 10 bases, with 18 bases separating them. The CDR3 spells CASSPRDRFGSPLHF. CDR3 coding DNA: TGTGCCAGCAGTCCCCGAGACAGGTTTGGGTCACCCCTCCACTTT.

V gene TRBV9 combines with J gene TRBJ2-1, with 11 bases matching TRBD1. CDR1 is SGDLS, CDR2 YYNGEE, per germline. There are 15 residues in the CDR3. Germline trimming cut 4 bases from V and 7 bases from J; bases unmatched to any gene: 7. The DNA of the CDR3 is TGTGCCAGCAGCACGGGACAGGGGGTACCTAATGAGCAGTTCTTC. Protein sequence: CASSTGQGVPNEQFF.

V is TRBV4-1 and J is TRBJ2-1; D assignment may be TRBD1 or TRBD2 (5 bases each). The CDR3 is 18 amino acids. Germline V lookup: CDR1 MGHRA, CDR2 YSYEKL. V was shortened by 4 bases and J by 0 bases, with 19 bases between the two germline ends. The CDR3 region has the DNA TGCGCCAGCAGCCCTAACGCCGGGACCCCCCCCTCCTACAATGAGCAGTTCTTC. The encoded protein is CASSPNAGTPPSYNEQFF.

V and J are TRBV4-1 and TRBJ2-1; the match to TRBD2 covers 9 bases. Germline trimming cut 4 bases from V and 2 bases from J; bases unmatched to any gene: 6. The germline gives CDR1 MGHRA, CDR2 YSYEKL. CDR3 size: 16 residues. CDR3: CASSPSSGAAYNEQFF. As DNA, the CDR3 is TGCGCCAGCAGCCCTTCTAGCGGGGCTGCCTACAATGAGCAGTTCTTC.

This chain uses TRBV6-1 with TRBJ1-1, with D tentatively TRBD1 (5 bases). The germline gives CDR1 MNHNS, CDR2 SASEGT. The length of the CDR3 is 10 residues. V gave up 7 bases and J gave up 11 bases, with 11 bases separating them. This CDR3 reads CASTLKGAFF. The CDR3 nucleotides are TGTGCCAGCACCCTAAAGGGGGCTTTCTTT.

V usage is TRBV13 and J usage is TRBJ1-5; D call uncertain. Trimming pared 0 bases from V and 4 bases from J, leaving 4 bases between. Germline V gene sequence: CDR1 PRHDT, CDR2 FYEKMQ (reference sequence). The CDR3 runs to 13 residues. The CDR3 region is CASSLGSNQPQHF. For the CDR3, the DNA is TGTGCCAGCAGCTTAGGGTCGAATCAGCCCCAGCATTTT.

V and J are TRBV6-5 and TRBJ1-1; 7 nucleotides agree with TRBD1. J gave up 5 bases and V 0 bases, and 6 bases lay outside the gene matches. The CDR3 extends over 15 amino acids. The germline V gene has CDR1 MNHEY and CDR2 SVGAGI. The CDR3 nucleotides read TGTGCCAGCAGTTACTCGTCGGGGACAGAAACTGAAGCTTTCTTT. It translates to CASSYSSGTETEAFF.

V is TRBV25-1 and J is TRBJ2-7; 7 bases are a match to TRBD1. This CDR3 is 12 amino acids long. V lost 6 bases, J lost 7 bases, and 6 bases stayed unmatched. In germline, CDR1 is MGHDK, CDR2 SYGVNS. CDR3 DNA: TGTGCCAGCAGGAGACAGGGATTAGAGCAGTACTTC. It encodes CASRRQGLEQYF.

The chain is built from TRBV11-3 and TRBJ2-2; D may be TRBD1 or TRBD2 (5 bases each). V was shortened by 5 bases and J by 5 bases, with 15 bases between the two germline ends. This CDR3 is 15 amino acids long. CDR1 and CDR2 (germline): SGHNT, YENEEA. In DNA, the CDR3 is TGTGCCAGCAGCCCGCGGGCAGGGCTTACCGGGGAGCTGTTTTTT. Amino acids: CASSPRAGLTGELFF.

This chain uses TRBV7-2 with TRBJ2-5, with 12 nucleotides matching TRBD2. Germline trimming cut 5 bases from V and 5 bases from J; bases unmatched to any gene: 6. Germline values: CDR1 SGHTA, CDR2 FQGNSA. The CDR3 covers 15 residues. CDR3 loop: CASSLRLAGDETQYF. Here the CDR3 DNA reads TGTGCCAGCAGCCTCCGACTAGCGGGAGACGAGACCCAGTACTTC.

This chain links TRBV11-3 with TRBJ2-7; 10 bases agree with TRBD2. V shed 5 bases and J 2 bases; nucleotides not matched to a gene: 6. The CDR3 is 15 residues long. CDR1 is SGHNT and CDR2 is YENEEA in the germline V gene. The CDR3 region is CASSPASGRPYEQYF. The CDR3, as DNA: TGTGCCAGCAGCCCCGCTAGCGGGAGACCCTACGAGCAGTACTTC.

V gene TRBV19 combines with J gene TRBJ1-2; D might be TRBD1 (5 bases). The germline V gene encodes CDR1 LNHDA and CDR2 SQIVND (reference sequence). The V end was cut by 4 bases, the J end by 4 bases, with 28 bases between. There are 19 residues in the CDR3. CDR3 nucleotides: TGTGCCAGTAGTAACCCGTTCGGGGCCCTCCGGGGTGACCGCTATGGCTACACCTTC. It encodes CASSNPFGALRGDRYGYTF.

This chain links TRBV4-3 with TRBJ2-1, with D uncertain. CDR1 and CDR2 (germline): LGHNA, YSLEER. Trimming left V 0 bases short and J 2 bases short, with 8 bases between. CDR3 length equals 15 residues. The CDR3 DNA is TGCGCCAGCAGCCAAGAGGCGCTGGCCTACAATGAGCAGTTCTTC. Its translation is CASSQEALAYNEQFF.

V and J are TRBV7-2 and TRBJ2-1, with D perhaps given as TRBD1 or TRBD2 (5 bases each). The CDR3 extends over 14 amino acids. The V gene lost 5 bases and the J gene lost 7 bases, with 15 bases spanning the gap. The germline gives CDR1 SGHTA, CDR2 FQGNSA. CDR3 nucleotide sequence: TGTGCCAGCAGCCCGGGACCTCGCTGGAATGAGCAGTTCTTC. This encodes CASSPGPRWNEQFF.

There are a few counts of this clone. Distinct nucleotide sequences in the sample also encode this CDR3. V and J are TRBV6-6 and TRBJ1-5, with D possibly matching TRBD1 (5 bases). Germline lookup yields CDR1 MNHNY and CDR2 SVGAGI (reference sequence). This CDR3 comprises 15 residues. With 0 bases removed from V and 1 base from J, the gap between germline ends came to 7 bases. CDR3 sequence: CASSYSGGSNQPQHF. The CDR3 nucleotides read TGTGCCAGCAGTTACTCTGGGGGGAGCAATCAGCCCCAGCATTTT.

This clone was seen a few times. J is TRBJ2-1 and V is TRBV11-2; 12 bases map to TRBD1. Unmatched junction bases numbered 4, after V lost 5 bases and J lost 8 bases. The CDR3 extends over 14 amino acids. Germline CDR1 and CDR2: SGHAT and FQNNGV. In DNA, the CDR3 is TGTGCCAGCAGCGTGGGACAGGGGGCGGATGAGCAGTTCTTC. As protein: CASSVGQGADEQFF.

CDR3 in amino acids: CASSHYPGLAGEDKFF. CDR3 bases: TGCGCCAGCAGCCACTATCCGGGACTAGCGGGAGAAGACAAGTTCTTC. The J gene is TRBJ2-1, the V gene TRBV4-1; 14 nucleotides line up with TRBD2. V lost 3 bases, J lost 14 bases, and 12 bases stayed unmatched. This CDR3 is built from 16 residues. Per germline, CDR1 MGHRA and CDR2 YSYEKL.

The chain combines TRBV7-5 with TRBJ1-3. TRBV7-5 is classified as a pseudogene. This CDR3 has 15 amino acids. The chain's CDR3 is CASSPFMGSGNTIYF. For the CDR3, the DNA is TGTGCCAGCAGCCCTTTCATGGGCTCTGGAAACACCATATATTTT.

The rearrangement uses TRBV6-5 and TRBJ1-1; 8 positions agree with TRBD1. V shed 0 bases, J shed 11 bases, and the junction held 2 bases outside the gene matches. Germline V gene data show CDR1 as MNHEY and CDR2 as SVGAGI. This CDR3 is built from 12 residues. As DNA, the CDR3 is TGTGCCAGCAGTTACTCGACAGGGGAGGCTTTCTTT. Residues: CASSYSTGEAFF.

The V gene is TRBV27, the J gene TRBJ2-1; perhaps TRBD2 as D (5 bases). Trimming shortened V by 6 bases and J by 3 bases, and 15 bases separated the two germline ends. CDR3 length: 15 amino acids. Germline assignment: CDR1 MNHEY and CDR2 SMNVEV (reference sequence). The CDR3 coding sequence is TGTGCCAGCAGCTTGATACCCCGGGGCTACAATGAGCAGTTCTTC. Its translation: CASSLIPRGYNEQFF.

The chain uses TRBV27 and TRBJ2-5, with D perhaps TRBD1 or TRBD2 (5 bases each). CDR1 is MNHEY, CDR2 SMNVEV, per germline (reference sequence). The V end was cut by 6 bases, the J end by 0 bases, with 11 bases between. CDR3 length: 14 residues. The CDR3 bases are TGTGCCAGCAGCCGGGGCAGAAACCAAGAGACCCAGTACTTC. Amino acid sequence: CASSRGRNQETQYF.

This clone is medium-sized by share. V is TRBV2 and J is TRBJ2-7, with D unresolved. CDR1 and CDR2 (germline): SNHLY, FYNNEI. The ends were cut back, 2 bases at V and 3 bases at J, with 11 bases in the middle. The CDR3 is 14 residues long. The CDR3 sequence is CASSELGTHYEQYF. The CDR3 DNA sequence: TGTGCCAGCAGTGAACTGGGCACTCACTACGAGCAGTACTTC.

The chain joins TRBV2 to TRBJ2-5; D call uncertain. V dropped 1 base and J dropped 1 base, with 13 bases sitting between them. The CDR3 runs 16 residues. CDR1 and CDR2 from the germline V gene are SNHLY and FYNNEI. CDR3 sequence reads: CASSEDDVEIQETQYF. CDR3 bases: TGTGCCAGCAGTGAAGACGACGTAGAGATCCAAGAGACCCAGTACTTC.